This entry lists 10 T cell receptor beta chains sequenced from one sample in a study of T cell responses to AZD1222 COVID-19 vaccine. The data were produced by immunoSEQ multiplex PCR, yet TCRdb's version contains in-frame clones alone and is incomplete. Of 100,000 to 150,000 clones detected, about 90% appear once; the ten largest clones hold about 1.9%. The starting material was peripheral blood, obtained 28 days after the second AZD1222 dose. Source of these receptors: an adult who received the AZD1222 COVID-19 vaccine.

The chain recombines TRBV18 with TRBJ1-1, with TRBD1 as a possible D gene (6 bases). Germline-derived CDR1 and CDR2 are KGHSH and LQKENI. There are 15 residues in the CDR3. V lost 6 bases and J 4 bases, leaving 18 bases between the germline ends. For the CDR3, the DNA is TGTGCCAGCTCCATAAGACAGGACTTGACCACTGAAGCTTTCTTT. Translated, it gives CASSIRQDLTTEAFF.

The rearrangement links TRBV9 to TRBJ1-2; D perhaps matches TRBD1 (6 bases). V lost 4 bases to trimming and J lost 0 bases, with 16 bases between them. CDR1 and CDR2 from the germline V gene are SGDLS and YYNGEE. This CDR3 is 16 amino acids long. CDR3 loop: CASSPQQGLANYGYTF. The CDR3 nucleotides read TGTGCCAGCAGCCCCCAACAGGGCTTAGCTAACTATGGCTACACCTTC.

The gene calls are TRBV3-1 (or the pseudogene TRBV3-2) and TRBJ1-5; 7 bases are shared with TRBD1. Trimming removed 4 bases from V and 2 bases from J; junction bases left unmatched: 2. The CDR3 covers 14 residues. The V gene's germline CDR1 is LGHDT and CDR2 YNNKEL (reference sequence). CDR3 in amino acids: CASSPGQRNQPQHF. CDR3 DNA: TGTGCCAGCAGCCCGGGACAGCGCAATCAGCCCCAGCATTTT.

In DNA form, the CDR3 reads TGTGCCAGCAGCTCCGGGACTCCTTACAATGAGCAGTTCTTC. Amino acid sequence: CASSSGTPYNEQFF. The chain combines TRBV7-3 with TRBJ2-1; D may be TRBD2 (6 bases). This CDR3 is built from 14 residues. From germline, CDR1 is SGHTA and CDR2 FQGTGA. V was cut by 4 bases and J by 4 bases, with 11 bases left in between.

The genes are TRBV19 and TRBJ2-7, with a weak D call TRBD1 (6 bases). V dropped 7 bases and J dropped 7 bases, with 26 bases sitting between them. The CDR3 extends over 16 amino acids. Germline assignment: CDR1 LNHDA and CDR2 SQIVND (reference sequence). CDR3 sequence reads: CASTPGTRSPTREQYF. CDR3 DNA sequence: TGTGCCAGTACCCCAGGGACACGAAGTCCTACGAGGGAGCAGTACTTC.

This chain connects TRBV16 to TRBJ1-1, with 7 positions matching TRBD1. From germline, CDR1 is KGHSY and CDR2 FQNENV. V gave up 2 bases and J gave up 7 bases; unmatched junction bases: 10. The CDR3 consists of 15 residues. The DNA of the CDR3 is TGTGCCAGCAGCCAACGATCAGGGGGGGGATTTGAAGCTTTCTTT. The encoded protein is CASSQRSGGGFEAFF. The full variable domain, with the rest looked up from reference TRBV16 and TRBJ1-1, is GEEVAQTPKHLVRGEGQKAKLYCAPIKGHSYVFWYQQVLKNEFKFLISFQNENVFDETGMPKERFSAKCLPNSPCSLEIQATKLEDSAVYFCASSQRSGGGFEAFFGQGTRLTVV.

This clone appeared a single time. V and J are TRBV2 and TRBJ1-2, with D maybe TRBD1 (6 bases). V shed 3 bases and J shed 7 bases, with 12 bases lying between them. CDR1 and CDR2 from the germline V gene are SNHLY and FYNNEI. The CDR3 totals 13 residues. CDR3 in amino acids: CASSDQGTFGYTF. The CDR3 region has the DNA TGTGCCAGCAGTGATCAGGGGACATTTGGCTACACCTTC.

The rearrangement links TRBV7-6 to TRBJ1-1; no reliable D call. Trimming left V 3 bases short and J 0 bases short, with 8 bases between. Germline V gives CDR1 SGHVS, CDR2 FNYEAQ. The CDR3 is 14 residues long. The CDR3: CASSFDLMNTEAFF. Here the CDR3 DNA reads TGTGCCAGCAGCTTCGACCTCATGAACACTGAAGCTTTCTTT.

The gene calls are TRBV19 and TRBJ2-2; D possibly corresponds to TRBD2 (6 bases). The germline V and J ends were trimmed by 10 bases and 8 bases, with 26 bases remaining between them. The germline V gene has CDR1 LNHDA and CDR2 SQIVND (reference sequence). The CDR3 consists of 16 residues. The CDR3 bases are TGTGCCACCAAGGGAGGAGTAGCGGTTTATGGAGGGGAGCTGTTTTTT. Encoded protein: CATKGGVAVYGGELFF.

V is TRBV19 and J is TRBJ1-4; TRBD1 agrees at 10 bases. Germline V gives CDR1 LNHDA, CDR2 SQIVND (reference sequence). J was trimmed by 0 bases and V by 3 bases; bases with no gene match: 16. The CDR3 is 21 amino acids. The CDR3 reads CASSIGGTGTGEVTTNEKLFF. CDR3 nucleotides: TGTGCCAGTAGTATTGGGGGCACCGGGACAGGGGAAGTTACAACTAATGAAAAACTGTTTTTT.